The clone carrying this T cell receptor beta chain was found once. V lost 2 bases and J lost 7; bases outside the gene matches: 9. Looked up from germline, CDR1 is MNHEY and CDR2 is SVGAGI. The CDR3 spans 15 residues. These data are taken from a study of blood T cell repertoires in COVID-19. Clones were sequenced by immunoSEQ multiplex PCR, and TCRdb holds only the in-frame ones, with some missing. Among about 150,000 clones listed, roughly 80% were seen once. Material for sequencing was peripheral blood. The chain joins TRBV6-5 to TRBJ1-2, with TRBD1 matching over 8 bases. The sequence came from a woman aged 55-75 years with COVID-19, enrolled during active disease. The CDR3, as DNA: TGTGCCAGCAGTTACCCCGGACAGGGAATAGGTGGCTACACCTTC. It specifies CASSYPGQGIGGYTF.